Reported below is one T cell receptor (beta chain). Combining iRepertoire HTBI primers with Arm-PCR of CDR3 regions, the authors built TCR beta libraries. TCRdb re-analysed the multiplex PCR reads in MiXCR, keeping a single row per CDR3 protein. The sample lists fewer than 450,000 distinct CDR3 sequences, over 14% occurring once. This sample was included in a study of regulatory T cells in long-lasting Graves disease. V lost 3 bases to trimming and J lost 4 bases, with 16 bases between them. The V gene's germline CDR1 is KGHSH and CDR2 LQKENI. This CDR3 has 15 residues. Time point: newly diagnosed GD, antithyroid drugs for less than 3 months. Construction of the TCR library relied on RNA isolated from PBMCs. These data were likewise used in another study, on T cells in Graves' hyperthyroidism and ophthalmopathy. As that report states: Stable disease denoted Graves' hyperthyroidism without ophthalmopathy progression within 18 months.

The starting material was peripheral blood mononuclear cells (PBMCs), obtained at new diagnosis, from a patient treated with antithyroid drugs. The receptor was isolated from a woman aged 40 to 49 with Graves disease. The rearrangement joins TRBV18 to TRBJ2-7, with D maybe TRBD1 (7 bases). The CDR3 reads CASSPSGGGFYEQYF. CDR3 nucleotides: TGTGCCAGCTCACCTTCTGGAGGGGGCTTTTACGAGCAGTACTTC.